These T cell receptor beta chains were read from a single sample in a study of OX40 agonist ivuxolimab in advanced cancers. Clones were sequenced by immunoSEQ multiplex PCR, and TCRdb holds only the in-frame ones, with some missing. The profile shows about 60,000 clones, approximately 89% of them singletons. This specimen was CD4+ or CD8+ T cells sorted from blood, taken in a trial of the OX40 agonist ivuxolimab. Receptor source: an adult with an advanced solid tumor such as melanoma, head and neck, liver or kidney cancer. Each CDR3 is given with its conserved first and last residue. Each record gives: V gene, clone size, D gene, J gene, CDR3 protein, CDR3 DNA. A D gene is named only where the DNA matches it firmly. Clone size is not always given. Where it is, it says once, few, many or a class for expanded clones.

>TRBV19|.|.|TRBJ1-2
CASSIRPAGDYGYTF
TGTGCCAGTAGTATCCGGCCCGCAGGGGACTATGGCTACACCTTC
>TRBV6-1|.|TRBD2|TRBJ2-5
CASRPSGQETQYF
TGTGCCAGCAGGCCTAGCGGCCAAGAGACCCAGTACTTC
>TRBV19|.|.|TRBJ2-7
CASSISLLELSYEQYF
TGTGCCAGTAGTATATCGCTTTTAGAGCTCTCCTACGAGCAGTACTTC
>TRBV5-6|.|.|TRBJ2-5
CASSPRPGTEETQYF
TGTGCCAGCAGCCCTAGACCGGGAACTGAAGAGACCCAGTACTTC
>TRBV28|.|TRBD2|TRBJ2-7
CASSFLGGRGVSYEQYF
TGTGCCAGCAGTTTTCTGGGCGGGAGGGGGGTTTCCTACGAGCAGTACTTC
>TRBV7-9|.|.|TRBJ2-5
CASSPTGFVFRAQETQYF
TGTGCCAGCAGCCCAACAGGGTTCGTTTTCCGCGCACAAGAGACCCAGTACTTC
>TRBV7-6|.|.|TRBJ1-1
CASRSGVAAEAFF
TGTGCCAGCAGATCAGGGGTAGCCGCTGAAGCTTTCTTT
>TRBV9|.|.|TRBJ1-2
CASSVRSGEGYTF
TGTGCCAGCAGCGTAAGGTCAGGGGAAGGCTACACCTTC
>TRBV7-2|.|.|TRBJ1-1
CASSVTRLMNTEAFF
TGTGCCAGCAGCGTGACAAGACTCATGAACACTGAAGCTTTCTTT
>TRBV6-1|once|.|TRBJ2-2
CASSKPGTGELFF
TGTGCCAGCAGTAAACCGGGTACCGGGGAGCTGTTTTTT
>TRBV28|.|TRBD2|TRBJ2-1
CASAPSGDHNEQFF
TGTGCCAGCGCGCCTAGCGGAGATCACAATGAGCAGTTCTTC
>TRBV7-7|few|.|TRBJ1-1
CASSLGGDTEAFF
TGTGCCAGCAGCTTGGGTGGGGACACTGAAGCTTTCTTT
>TRBV7-9|.|TRBD1|TRBJ2-3
CASSPRVTGAGDTQYF
TGTGCCAGCAGCCCGAGGGTCACAGGGGCAGGAGATACGCAGTATTTT
>TRBV5-6|.|.|TRBJ1-2
CASSFVSEYTF
TGTGCCAGCAGCTTTGTTTCGGAATACACCTTC
>TRBV2|.|.|TRBJ1-2
CASRSGGGFYGYTF
TGTGCCAGCAGAAGTGGCGGCGGCTTCTATGGCTACACCTTC
>TRBV7-2|.|TRBD2|TRBJ2-5
CASSFGTSGRGPDF
TGTGCCAGCAGCTTCGGGACTAGCGGGAGGGGACCGGACTTC
>TRBV19|.|.|TRBJ1-5
CASQIIPGFVSENQPQHF
TGTGCCAGTCAAATTATCCCCGGGTTTGTATCGGAAAATCAGCCCCAGCATTTT
>TRBV5-4|.|.|TRBJ2-5
CASSLAGFKETQYF
TGTGCCAGCAGCTTGGCGGGGTTTAAGGAGACCCAGTACTTC
>TRBV18|.|TRBD1|TRBJ1-5
CASSLQGSGVGNQPQHF
TGTGCCAGCTCTCTACAGGGGAGTGGAGTAGGCAATCAGCCCCAGCATTTT
>TRBV29-1|.|TRBD1|TRBJ1-2
CSGGTVDGYGYTF
TGCAGCGGCGGGACAGTGGATGGCTATGGCTACACCTTC
>TRBV18|.|.|TRBJ2-3
CASSPLGLDTQYF
TGTGCCAGCTCCCCTCTCGGATTGGATACGCAGTATTTT
>TRBV27|.|.|TRBJ2-2
CASSPRLTTGELFF
TGTGCCAGCAGTCCCAGACTGACCACCGGGGAGCTGTTTTTT
>TRBV28|.|.|TRBJ2-1
CASSPRLNNEQFF
TGTGCCAGCAGTCCCCGACTAAACAATGAGCAGTTCTTC
>TRBV18|.|TRBD1|TRBJ2-7
CASSLELTGIKYEQYF
TGTGCCAGCTCACTAGAGTTGACAGGGATAAAGTACGAGCAGTACTTC
>TRBV5-4|.|TRBD1|TRBJ2-5
CASTTLGQGKETQYF
TGTGCCAGCACAACCCTCGGACAGGGCAAGGAGACCCAGTACTTC
>TRBV4-3|once|.|TRBJ1-1
CASSQVLAGTEAFF
TGCGCCAGCAGCCAAGTGCTCGCTGGGACTGAAGCTTTCTTT
>TRBV13|.|TRBD1|TRBJ1-5
CASSSSAGGNNQPQHF
TGTGCCAGCAGCTCCTCCGCAGGGGGGAACAATCAGCCCCAGCATTTT
>TRBV10-3|few|TRBD2|TRBJ2-3
CAISSDPIGTKRGTDTQYF
TGTGCCATCAGCTCAGACCCTATAGGGACTAAAAGGGGCACAGATACGCAGTATTTT
>TRBV10-3|.|.|TRBJ2-5
CAISDGQQETQYF
TGTGCCATCAGTGATGGACAGCAAGAGACCCAGTACTTC
>TRBV5-5|.|.|TRBJ1-2
CASSFFAGDYGYTF
TGTGCCAGCAGCTTTTTTGCAGGAGATTATGGCTACACCTTC
>TRBV19|.|TRBD1|TRBJ1-5
CASREWGMGGQAHQPQHF
TGTGCCAGTAGGGAATGGGGCATGGGTGGACAGGCACATCAGCCCCAGCATTTT
>TRBV4-1|once|.|TRBJ2-1
CASSPGVNEQFF
TGCGCCAGCAGCCCAGGGGTAAATGAGCAGTTCTTC
>TRBV29-1|.|.|TRBJ1-4
CSVDGGGGEKLFF
TGCAGCGTTGACGGGGGCGGAGGGGAAAAACTGTTTTTT
>TRBV5-1|.|.|TRBJ2-3
CASSSEDTMGTDTQYF
TGCGCCAGCAGCTCGGAGGACACCATGGGCACAGATACGCAGTATTTT
>TRBV18|few|.|TRBJ2-1
CASSPTGDRGFF
TGTGCCAGCTCACCCACGGGAGACCGGGGGTTCTTC
>TRBV2|.|TRBD1|TRBJ2-5
CASSEARTGGGRETQYF
TGTGCCAGCAGTGAAGCGCGGACAGGGGGGGGTAGGGAGACCCAGTACTTC
>TRBV29-1|.|.|TRBJ2-4
CSVKILASQNIQYF
TGCAGCGTTAAAATACTAGCTTCCCAAAACATTCAGTACTTC
>TRBV28|.|TRBD2|TRBJ2-4
CASIDGGAAKNIQYF
TGTGCCAGCATTGACGGGGGGGCCGCCAAAAACATTCAGTACTTC
>TRBV28|.|.|TRBJ2-1
CASSLRETEQFF
TGTGCCAGCAGTTTAAGGGAAACTGAGCAGTTCTTC
>TRBV4-3|.|TRBD2|TRBJ2-2
CASSHKTSNTGELFF
TGCGCCAGCAGCCACAAGACTAGCAACACCGGGGAGCTGTTTTTT
>TRBV29-1|.|.|TRBJ1-2
CSVEDGRNYGYTF
TGCAGCGTTGAAGATGGAAGGAATTATGGCTACACCTTC
>TRBV5-1|.|.|TRBJ2-3
CASSGSGVSDTQYF
TGCGCCAGCAGCGGGTCAGGGGTTTCAGATACGCAGTATTTT
>TRBV7-8|.|.|TRBJ1-1
CASSPIPLDPNTEAFF
TGTGCCAGCAGCCCTATCCCCCTGGACCCTAACACTGAAGCTTTCTTT